These 19 T cell receptor beta chains came from one sample sequenced in a study of cytomegalovirus exposure and HLA in healthy donors (dated by TCRdb to about 2017). The library was generated by the immunoSEQ multiplex PCR assay. The multiplex PCR relied on a mix of 60 forward primers for TCR Vbeta segments and 13 reverse primers for TCR Jbeta segments. The clones in this table, taken by TCRdb from immuneACCESS, are in-frame only. Not every clone is retained; where verified, under half of the shortfall comes from an unresolved V gene, and the cause of the rest is unknown. The table for this sample lists 150,000 to 170,000 clones; over 75% of them were counted only once. The ten largest clones take up roughly 5.3% of the sample. The sample consisted of PBMCs. These receptors were collected from a woman between 40 and 55 years old in good health and CMV-seropositive.

The V gene is TRBV27, the J gene TRBJ2-1; 8 bases map to TRBD2. The germline gives CDR1 MNHEY, CDR2 SMNVEV (reference sequence). The CDR3 spans 14 residues. Trimming removed 5 bases from V and 4 bases from J; junction bases left unmatched: 4. CDR3 DNA sequence: TGTGCCAGCAGTCGGGAGGGCCGTTACAATGAGCAGTTCTTC. Encoded protein: CASSREGRYNEQFF.

The gene calls are TRBV30 and TRBJ1-4, with a weak D call TRBD1 (5 bases). This CDR3 comprises 17 residues. V dropped 2 bases and J dropped 8 bases, with 24 bases sitting between them. Germline V gene data show CDR1 as GTSNPN and CDR2 as SVGIG (reference sequence). In nucleotides, the CDR3 is TGTGCCTGGAGTTGGGACCGGGACTCCAGCCGGAGGGAAAAACTGTTTTTT. Residues: CAWSWDRDSSRREKLFF.

This clone has a single count. The CDR3 DNA is TGTGCCAGCAGCTTGGAAGCGGGAGCTCGCGAGCAGTACTTC. Translating gives CASSLEAGAREQYF. This sequence joins TRBV5-4 and TRBJ2-7; TRBD2 matches at 8 bases. V shed 0 bases, J shed 6 bases, and the junction held 5 bases outside the gene matches. The CDR3 has 14 residues. Germline V gene sequence: CDR1 SGHNT, CDR2 YYREEE (reference sequence).

The rearrangement links TRBV5-6 to TRBJ1-1; D may be TRBD1 (5 bases). Trimming removed 3 bases from V and 0 bases from J, with 12 bases in between. Germline V gene data show CDR1 as SGHDT and CDR2 as YYEEEE. The CDR3 is made up of 15 amino acids. CDR3 loop: CASSSGYRLNTEAFF. Here the CDR3 DNA reads TGTGCCAGCAGCTCAGGCTACAGGTTGAACACTGAAGCTTTCTTT.

The gene calls are TRBV6-6 and TRBJ1-1; D is undetermined. V was pared by 6 bases and J by 4 bases, with 18 bases between. CDR1 and CDR2 (germline): MNHNY, SVGAGI (reference sequence). This CDR3 is 15 amino acids long. Here the CDR3 DNA reads TGTGCCAGCAGCCGTACACCGAGGGAGCGCACTGAAGCTTTCTTT. This gives the protein CASSRTPRERTEAFF.

The chain carries TRBV15 and TRBJ2-1; 8 nucleotides match TRBD2. Germline V lookup: CDR1 LNHNV, CDR2 YYDKDF (reference sequence). The CDR3 totals 17 residues. Trimming cost V 0 bases and J 6 bases; bases outside gene matches: 10. CDR3 DNA: TGTGCCACCAGCAGAGAAATCGGGACTAGTAGGGGCAATGAGCAGTTCTTC. Residues: CATSREIGTSRGNEQFF.

The V call is TRBV11-1, the J call TRBJ1-5, with D perhaps matching TRBD1 (6 bases). Germline V CDR1 and CDR2: SGHAT, FQDESV (reference sequence). Between the trimmed V and J ends, which lost 2 bases and 6 bases, there was a span of 8 bases. CDR3 length: 13 residues. The CDR3 protein is CASSLTGTQPQHF. CDR3 nucleotide sequence: TGTGCCAGCAGCTTAACAGGGACTCAGCCCCAGCATTTT.

The sample holds a few counts of this clone. The chain uses TRBV5-1 and TRBJ2-7, with a tentative D call TRBD2 (5 bases). Germline CDR1 and CDR2: SGHRS and YFSETQ. V lost 5 bases, J lost 7 bases, and 16 bases lay in between. The CDR3 covers 13 residues. The CDR3 sequence is CASSVTRPGEQYF. For the CDR3, the DNA is TGCGCCAGCAGTGTTACCCGTCCGGGGGAGCAGTACTTC.

The chain recombines TRBV29-1 with TRBJ2-5; 7 positions agree with TRBD2. CDR3 size: 13 residues. Trimming removed 6 bases from V and 1 base from J; junction bases left unmatched: 5. Germline values: CDR1 SQVTM, CDR2 ANQGSEA. The CDR3 DNA sequence: TGCAGCGTAGGGGACTATTTCCAAGAGACCCAGTACTTC. This encodes CSVGDYFQETQYF.

V is TRBV11-2 and J is TRBJ1-1, with 7 bases fitting TRBD1. The V segment lost 2 bases and the J segment 8 bases; nucleotides outside the gene matches: 11. The germline V gene encodes CDR1 SGHAT and CDR2 FQNNGV. This CDR3 comprises 15 residues. For the CDR3, the DNA is TGTGCCAGCAGCTTAACAACAGGGGCAGGGGGAGAAGCTTTCTTT. The encoded protein is CASSLTTGAGGEAFF.

This clone has just one count. The V and J genes are TRBV19 and TRBJ2-7; D might be TRBD1 (8 bases). V dropped 6 bases and J dropped 4 bases, with 19 bases sitting between them. The V gene's germline CDR1 is LNHDA and CDR2 SQIVND (reference sequence). The CDR3 is made up of 15 amino acids. The CDR3 is CASSTHRGGTYEQYF. Here the CDR3 DNA reads TGTGCCAGTAGCACACACAGGGGGGGGACTTACGAGCAGTACTTC.

As DNA, the CDR3 is TGTGCCAGCAGTTTTCCCCCCTACCCCACTAGCGCACGCTCCTACGAGCAGTACTTC. It specifies CASSFPPYPTSARSYEQYF. The genes are TRBV28 and TRBJ2-7; 7 bases agree with TRBD2. The length of the CDR3 is 19 residues. Looked up from germline, CDR1 is MDHEN and CDR2 is SYDVKM. With V trimmed by 3 bases and J by 0 bases, 17 bases remained unmatched.

The V and J genes are TRBV27 and TRBJ2-7; D uncertain. There are 18 residues in the CDR3. Germline loops: CDR1 MNHEY, CDR2 SMNVEV (reference sequence). V was shortened by 2 bases and J by 2 bases, with 22 bases between the two germline ends. CDR3 protein: CASSLTPLGSIIPYEQYF. CDR3 bases: TGTGCCAGCAGTTTAACCCCCTTGGGCAGCATAATACCCTACGAGCAGTACTTC.

The chain carries TRBV5-1 and TRBJ2-1; possible D gene TRBD2, 7 bases. There are 15 residues in the CDR3. Per the germline V gene, CDR1 is SGHRS and CDR2 is YFSETQ. The V end was cut by 4 bases, the J end by 12 bases, with 23 bases between. The CDR3 is CASSRGGDGTNGQFF. CDR3 sequence (DNA): TGCGCCAGCAGCCGCGGGGGCGATGGGACTAACGGGCAGTTCTTC.

The chain is built from TRBV19 and TRBJ2-1; 13 nucleotides line up with TRBD2. This CDR3 has 17 amino acids. From germline, CDR1 is LNHDA and CDR2 SQIVND (reference sequence). V was pared by 4 bases and J by 4 bases, with 7 bases of the junction left unmatched. CDR3 sequence reads: CASSTLGLAGLYNEQFF. The CDR3 nucleotides are TGTGCCAGTAGTACACTGGGACTAGCGGGATTATACAATGAGCAGTTCTTC.

V is TRBV11-2 and J is TRBJ1-1; perhaps TRBD1 as D (6 bases). CDR1 is SGHAT and CDR2 is FQNNGV in the germline V gene. V shed 4 bases and J shed 6 bases, with 15 bases lying between them. There are 14 residues in the CDR3. This CDR3 reads CASSSRGGGAEAFF. In DNA form, the CDR3 reads TGTGCCAGCAGCTCCAGGGGTGGAGGTGCTGAAGCTTTCTTT.

The genes are TRBV7-9 and TRBJ1-2, with a tentative D call TRBD1 (5 bases). The length of the CDR3 is 16 residues. Germline V gene lookup returns CDR1 SEHNR and CDR2 FQNEAQ (reference sequence). V gave up 3 bases and J gave up 0 bases, with 14 bases separating them. The CDR3 DNA sequence: TGTGCCAGCAGCTTCGCCGGTGGGGCAGCTAACTATGGCTACACCTTC. Its protein is CASSFAGGAANYGYTF.

This clone was detected once. The chain links TRBV27 to TRBJ1-2; tentative D call: TRBD1 (6 bases). Looked up from germline, CDR1 is MNHEY and CDR2 is SMNVEV (reference sequence). Trimming took off 6 bases at V and 3 bases at J, with 11 bases between the two ends. The CDR3 sequence is 13 residues long. CDR3 nucleotides: TGTGCCAGCAGAGGGGACACCCACTATGGCTACACCTTC. Its translation: CASRGDTHYGYTF.

This clone was detected only a few times. J is TRBJ2-2 and V is TRBV29-1, with 7 bases that match TRBD1. In germline, CDR1 is SQVTM, CDR2 ANQGSEA. CDR3 length equals 13 residues. The CDR3: CRGQADGFGELFF. The CDR3 nucleotides read TGCAGAGGACAGGCGGACGGTTTCGGGGAGCTGTTTTTT.